The rows below give T cell receptor beta chains drawn from one sample of a study of blood T cell repertoires in COVID-19. Assay used: immunoSEQ multiplex PCR; TCRdb lists only in-frame clones, some missing. The table records 250,000 to 350,000 clones, 75% to 90% of them present only once. The specimen was peripheral blood. Receptors were obtained from a woman in her twenties or thirties with active or convalescent COVID-19. The CDR3 runs from the conserved cysteine through the conserved F or W. A D gene is named only where the DNA matches it firmly. A clone size is listed for some rows: how often the clone was seen (once, few, many), or a class if it is expanded.

DNA: TGTGCCAGCAGTTACTCAGGGGTACAGGGCAAGTTGGCTTACGAGCAGTACTTC
CDR3: CASSYSGVQGKLAYEQYF
V: TRBV6-2/TRBV6-3
J: TRBJ2-7
D: .
size: .

DNA: TGTGCCACCAGCAGAGAACGTATGGAACAGGGGGCGGGCGGGGCCAACGTCCTGACTTTC
CDR3: CATSRERMEQGAGGANVLTF
V: TRBV15
J: TRBJ2-6
D: TRBD1
size: .

DNA: TGTGCCAGCAGCTTACGGACTAGCGGGGGTGGGGTAGATACGCAGTATTTT
CDR3: CASSLRTSGGGVDTQYF
V: TRBV11-2
J: TRBJ2-3
D: TRBD2
size: .

DNA: TGCGCCAGCAGTGAGGGCCCTCGCGGCCCAACCTACAATGAGCAGTTCTTC
CDR3: CASSEGPRGPTYNEQFF
V: TRBV10-2
J: TRBJ2-1
D: .
size: .

DNA: TGTGCCAGCAGCCAAGATCCCCAGGGGCTCAATCAGCCCCAGCATTTT
CDR3: CASSQDPQGLNQPQHF
V: TRBV4-2
J: TRBJ1-5
D: .
size: .

DNA: TGTGCCAGTTCTAGCGGGGGAAACAATGAGCAGTTCTTC
CDR3: CASSSGGNNEQFF
V: TRBV7-9
J: TRBJ2-1
D: TRBD2
size: .

DNA: TGTGCCAGCAGTTGGGGACAGAAGTTAACCTACGAGCAGTACTTC
CDR3: CASSWGQKLTYEQYF
V: TRBV27
J: TRBJ2-7
D: TRBD1
size: .

DNA: TGTGCCAGCAGCTTAGCTCCTCAGGGTAGGTCCTACGAGCAGTACTTC
CDR3: CASSLAPQGRSYEQYF
V: TRBV11-2
J: TRBJ2-7
D: .
size: few

DNA: TGTGCCAGCAGTGCAGACAGGGGCTTAAAGACCCAGTACTTC
CDR3: CASSADRGLKTQYF
V: TRBV6-2/TRBV6-3
J: TRBJ2-5
D: TRBD1
size: .

DNA: TGTGCCAGCTCACCTGGTCGGGACACCCATCGCGAGGCGCAGTATTTT
CDR3: CASSPGRDTHREAQYF
V: TRBV18
J: TRBJ2-3
D: .
size: .

DNA: TGTGCCAGCAGGCTACAAGAGACCCAGTACTTC
CDR3: CASRLQETQYF
V: TRBV21-1
J: TRBJ2-5
D: .
size: .

DNA: TGCGCCAGCAGCCAAGTCGCGGGGGGGCCCTACAATGAGCAGTTCTTC
CDR3: CASSQVAGGPYNEQFF
V: TRBV4-3
J: TRBJ2-1
D: TRBD2
size: once

DNA: TGTGCCAGCAGCTTCAGGGACAGTGCATTTTTTCTGAACACTGAAGCTTTCTTT
CDR3: CASSFRDSAFFLNTEAFF
V: TRBV7-8
J: TRBJ1-1
D: TRBD1
size: .

DNA: TGTGCCAGCTCTCCGGGACTAGCGGGGGACAATGAGCAGTTCTTC
CDR3: CASSPGLAGDNEQFF
V: TRBV27
J: TRBJ2-1
D: TRBD2
size: once

DNA: TGTGCCAGCAGCCTGGATCGGACAGGGAACTATGGCTACACCTTC
CDR3: CASSLDRTGNYGYTF
V: TRBV7-2
J: TRBJ1-2
D: TRBD1
size: .

DNA: TGTGCCAGCAGCTTCCTCCAGGGAGGCGAGCAGTACTTC
CDR3: CASSFLQGGEQYF
V: TRBV7-9
J: TRBJ2-7
D: .
size: .

DNA: TGTGCCAGCAGTAGGAGGACGGTGTCCTACAATGAGCAGTTCTTC
CDR3: CASSRRTVSYNEQFF
V: TRBV6-5
J: TRBJ2-1
D: .
size: .

DNA: TGTGCCAGCAGTTCGCCGCAGGGGGGAGGCCCGCTCTACTTC
CDR3: CASSSPQGGGPLYF
V: TRBV28
J: TRBJ1-2
D: TRBD1
size: .

DNA: TGCGCCAGCAGTCCCGACAGGGGCAGAGAGGTCAATCAGCCCCAGCATTTT
CDR3: CASSPDRGREVNQPQHF
V: TRBV23-1
J: TRBJ1-5
D: TRBD1
size: .

DNA: TGTGCCAGCAGCTTGTCAGGGGGCGCGGGTAATGAAAAACTGTTTTTT
CDR3: CASSLSGGAGNEKLFF
V: TRBV5-4
J: TRBJ1-4
D: TRBD1
size: .

DNA: TGTGCCGGGAGACTGGTGATTGGACAGCCCCAGCATTTT
CDR3: CAGRLVIGQPQHF
V: TRBV5-6
J: TRBJ1-5
D: .
size: .

DNA: TGTGCCAGCAGTTTAGCGACAGACTCCCGCCCCGAAAAACTGTTTTTT
CDR3: CASSLATDSRPEKLFF
V: TRBV28
J: TRBJ1-4
D: .
size: .

DNA: TGTGCCTGGAGTGCCACAGAGTACACTGAAGCTTTCTTT
CDR3: CAWSATEYTEAFF
V: TRBV30
J: TRBJ1-1
D: .
size: .

DNA: TGTGCCAGCAGTCGCACAGGGACCTATGGCTACACCTTC
CDR3: CASSRTGTYGYTF
V: TRBV6-5
J: TRBJ1-2
D: .
size: .

DNA: TGTGCCAGCAGCTTGGAGTATGGGGAGGAGGACCAAGAGACCCAGTACTTC
CDR3: CASSLEYGEEDQETQYF
V: TRBV5-6
J: TRBJ2-5
D: .
size: .

DNA: TGTGCCAGCAGCCTGATTTGGGGGGGTAATGAAAAACTGTTTTTT
CDR3: CASSLIWGGNEKLFF
V: TRBV7-9
J: TRBJ1-4
D: .
size: .

DNA: TGTGCCAGTGCGATAGGGGGCTATGGCTACACCTTC
CDR3: CASAIGGYGYTF
V: TRBV12-3/TRBV12-4
J: TRBJ1-2
D: .
size: .